This paragraph covers one T cell receptor beta chain sequence. This CDR3 has 14 amino acids. V was clipped by 6 bases and J by 2 bases; unmatched bases: 6. CDR1 and CDR2 (germline): MGHDK, SYGVNS. Some clones are missing from TCRdb's copy, which holds only in-frame ones; the method was immunoSEQ multiplex PCR. The table records 49,000 or so clones, around 89% of them present only once. This record belongs to a study of OX40 agonist ivuxolimab in advanced cancers. The chain joins TRBV25-1 to TRBJ1-1; 7 bases match TRBD1. The clonotype was recovered from an adult with an advanced solid tumor such as melanoma, head and neck, liver or kidney cancer. This specimen consisted of CD4+ or CD8+ T cells sorted from blood, obtained in a trial of the OX40 agonist ivuxolimab. The CDR3 sequence is CASSQTGPNTEAFF. Here the CDR3 DNA reads TGTGCCAGCAGCCAGACAGGGCCCAACACTGAAGCTTTCTTT.